Listed below are T cell receptor beta chains from one sample, sequenced in a study of cytomegalovirus exposure and HLA in healthy donors. Assay: immunoSEQ multiplex PCR; the TCRdb copy retains only in-frame clones and omits some. The table includes around 91,000 clones, around 80% detected once. Sequenced: PBMCs. The receptors derive from a male donor in good health and CMV-seropositive. Each CDR3 is given with its conserved first and last residue. Only some rows state a clone size, as once, few, many or a class for expanded clones.

clone_size: -; j_call: TRBJ1-5; v_call: TRBV5-6; cdr3_aa: CASSLSGARNQPQHF
clone_size: -; j_call: TRBJ1-5; v_call: TRBV5-1; cdr3_aa: CASRSGTGRDQPQHF
clone_size: -; j_call: TRBJ2-7; v_call: TRBV28; cdr3_aa: CASSLAGGLEEQYF
clone_size: -; j_call: TRBJ2-7; v_call: TRBV11-2; cdr3_aa: CASSPPWGGVPVF
clone_size: -; j_call: TRBJ2-2; v_call: TRBV28; cdr3_aa: CASSFLAGGNTGELFF
clone_size: once; j_call: TRBJ2-7; v_call: TRBV14; cdr3_aa: CASSLGTSVGQQYF
clone_size: few; j_call: TRBJ2-5; v_call: TRBV27; cdr3_aa: CASSPTSGRRQETQYF
clone_size: -; j_call: TRBJ1-3; v_call: TRBV28; cdr3_aa: CASSLTSPGGNTIYF
clone_size: -; j_call: TRBJ2-3; v_call: TRBV30; cdr3_aa: CAWSIYVAGKADTQYF
clone_size: -; j_call: TRBJ2-3; v_call: TRBV5-1; cdr3_aa: CASRTTSFTDTQYF
clone_size: -; j_call: TRBJ2-2; v_call: TRBV4-2; cdr3_aa: CASSLVGQNTGELFF
clone_size: -; j_call: TRBJ2-7; v_call: TRBV11-2; cdr3_aa: CASSTTGVSYEQYF
clone_size: -; j_call: TRBJ2-7; v_call: TRBV7-2; cdr3_aa: CASSSGHTSGITPQYF
clone_size: -; j_call: TRBJ1-1; v_call: TRBV19; cdr3_aa: CASRIKGVWVNTEAFF
clone_size: few; j_call: TRBJ2-1; v_call: TRBV7-6; cdr3_aa: CASSIRTSGTNEQFF
clone_size: -; j_call: TRBJ2-7; v_call: TRBV7-9; cdr3_aa: CASSPRGPYYEQYF
clone_size: -; j_call: TRBJ2-2; v_call: TRBV14; cdr3_aa: CASSHFFGDRSTGELFF